This T cell receptor beta chain was recorded in a study of T-cell reconstitution after alpha-beta-depleted transplantation in children. Unique molecular identifiers were used to barcode this TCRbeta library. TCRdb passed the PCR reads through MiXCR, listing each CDR3 protein once. The profile shows 400,000 to 500,000 distinct CDR3 sequences, about a tenth of them singletons. The length of the CDR3 is 15 residues. Germline V gives CDR1 LNHNV, CDR2 YYDKDF (reference sequence). V dropped 3 bases and J dropped 1 base, with 11 bases sitting between them. Sequences were derived from PBMCs from the stem cell graft donor, sampled from the stem cell graft. The TCR comes from a human donor who donated a stem cell graft to a child with acute myeloid leukemia. The V gene is TRBV15, the J gene TRBJ2-3; D is unresolved. The chain's CDR3 is CATSSISGGTDTQYF. The CDR3 region has the DNA TGTGCCACCAGCAGCATCTCTGGTGGCACAGATACGCAGTATTTT.